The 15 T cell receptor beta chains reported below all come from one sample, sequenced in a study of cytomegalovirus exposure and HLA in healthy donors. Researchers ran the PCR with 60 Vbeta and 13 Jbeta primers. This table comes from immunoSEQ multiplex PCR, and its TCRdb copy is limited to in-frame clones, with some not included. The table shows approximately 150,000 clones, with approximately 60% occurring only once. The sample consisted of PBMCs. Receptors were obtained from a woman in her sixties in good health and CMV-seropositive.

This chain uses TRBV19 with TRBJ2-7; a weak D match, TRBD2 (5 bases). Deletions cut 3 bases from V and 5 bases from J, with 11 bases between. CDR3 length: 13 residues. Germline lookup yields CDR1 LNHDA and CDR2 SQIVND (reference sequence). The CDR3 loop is CASSMRAVNEQYF. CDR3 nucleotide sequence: TGTGCCAGTAGTATGCGGGCAGTCAACGAGCAGTACTTC.

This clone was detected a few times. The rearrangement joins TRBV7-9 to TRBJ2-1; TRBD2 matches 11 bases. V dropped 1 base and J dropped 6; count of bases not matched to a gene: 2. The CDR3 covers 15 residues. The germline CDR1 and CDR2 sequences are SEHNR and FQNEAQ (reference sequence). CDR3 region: CASSLGSGRVNEQFF. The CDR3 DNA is TGTGCCAGCAGCTTAGGTAGCGGGAGGGTCAATGAGCAGTTCTTC.

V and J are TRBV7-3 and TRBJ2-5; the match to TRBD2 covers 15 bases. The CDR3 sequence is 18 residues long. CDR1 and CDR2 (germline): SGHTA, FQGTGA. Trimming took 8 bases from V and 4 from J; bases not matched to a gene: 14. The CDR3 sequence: CASPENGLAGGPGETQYF. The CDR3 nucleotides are TGTGCCAGCCCCGAAAATGGACTAGCGGGAGGGCCGGGAGAGACCCAGTACTTC.

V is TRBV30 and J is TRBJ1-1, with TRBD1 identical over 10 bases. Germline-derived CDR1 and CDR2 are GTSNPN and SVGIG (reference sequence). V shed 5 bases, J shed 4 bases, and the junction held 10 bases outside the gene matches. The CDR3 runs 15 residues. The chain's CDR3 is CAWSTGGGHGTEAFF. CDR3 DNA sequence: TGTGCCTGGTCGACAGGGGGCGGTCACGGCACTGAAGCTTTCTTT.

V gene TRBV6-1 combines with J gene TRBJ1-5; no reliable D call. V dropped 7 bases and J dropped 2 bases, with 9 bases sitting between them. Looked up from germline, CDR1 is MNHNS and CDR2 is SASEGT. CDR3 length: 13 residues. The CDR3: CASTYVGNQPQHF. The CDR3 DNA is TGTGCCAGCACCTACGTTGGCAATCAGCCCCAGCATTTT.

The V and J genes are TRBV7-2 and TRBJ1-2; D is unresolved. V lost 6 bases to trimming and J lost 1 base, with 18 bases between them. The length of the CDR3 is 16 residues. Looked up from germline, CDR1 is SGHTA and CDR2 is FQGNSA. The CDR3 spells CASRNQLEGFNYGYTF. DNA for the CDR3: TGTGCCAGCAGAAACCAGCTAGAGGGATTTAACTATGGCTACACCTTC.

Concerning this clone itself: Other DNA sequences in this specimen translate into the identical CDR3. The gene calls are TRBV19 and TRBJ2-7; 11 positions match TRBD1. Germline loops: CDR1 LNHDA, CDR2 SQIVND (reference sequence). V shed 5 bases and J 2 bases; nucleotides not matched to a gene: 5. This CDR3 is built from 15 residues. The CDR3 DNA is TGTGCCAGTAGTTCACCGGGACAGGGGGCCTACGAGCAGTACTTC. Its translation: CASSSPGQGAYEQYF.

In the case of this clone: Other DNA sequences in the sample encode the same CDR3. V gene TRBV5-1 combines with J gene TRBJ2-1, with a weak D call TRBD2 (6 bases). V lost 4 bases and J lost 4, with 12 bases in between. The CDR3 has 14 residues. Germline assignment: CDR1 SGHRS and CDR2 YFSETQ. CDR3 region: CASSLGTGYNEQFF. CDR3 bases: TGCGCCAGCAGCCTAGGGACTGGTTACAATGAGCAGTTCTTC.

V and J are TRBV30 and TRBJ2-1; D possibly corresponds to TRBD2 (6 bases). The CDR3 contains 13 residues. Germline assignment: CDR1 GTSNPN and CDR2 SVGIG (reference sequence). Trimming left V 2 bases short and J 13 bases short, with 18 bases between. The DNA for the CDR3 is TGTGCCTGGAGTCCTCCGGGGCTAGCGTCTCAGTTCTTC. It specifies CAWSPPGLASQFF.

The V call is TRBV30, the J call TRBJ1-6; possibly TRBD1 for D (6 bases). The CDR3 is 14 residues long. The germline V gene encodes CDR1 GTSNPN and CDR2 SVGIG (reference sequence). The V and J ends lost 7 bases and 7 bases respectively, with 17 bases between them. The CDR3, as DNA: TGTGCCTCTATGGACAGAGGGGGAAATTCACCCCTCCACTTT. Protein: CASMDRGGNSPLHF.

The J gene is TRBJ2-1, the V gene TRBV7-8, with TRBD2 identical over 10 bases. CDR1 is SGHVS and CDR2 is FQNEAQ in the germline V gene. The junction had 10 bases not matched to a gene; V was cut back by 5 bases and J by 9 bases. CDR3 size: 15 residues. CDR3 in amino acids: CASSMLAGEYGEQFF. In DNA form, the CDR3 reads TGTGCCAGCAGCATGCTAGCGGGAGAATATGGTGAGCAGTTCTTC.

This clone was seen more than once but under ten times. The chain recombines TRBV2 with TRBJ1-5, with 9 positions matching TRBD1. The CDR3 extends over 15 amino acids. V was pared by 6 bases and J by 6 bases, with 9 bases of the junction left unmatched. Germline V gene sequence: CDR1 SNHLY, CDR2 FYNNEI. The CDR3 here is CASRGDTGGGQPQHF. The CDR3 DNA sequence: TGTGCCAGCAGAGGCGACACAGGGGGCGGTCAGCCCCAGCATTTT.

The CDR3 sequence: CASSHRDSGDTQYF. The CDR3 region has the DNA TGTGCCAGCTCACATCGGGACAGTGGAGATACGCAGTATTTT. V gene TRBV18 combines with J gene TRBJ2-3; 7 positions match TRBD1. After removal of 4 bases from V and 5 bases from J, the junction contained 6 bases not matched to a gene. Germline CDR1 and CDR2: KGHSH and LQKENI. This CDR3 spans 14 amino acids.

The CDR3 DNA sequence: TGTGCCAGTAAACCTAGCGGGAGTACCAATGAGCAGTTCTTC. Translating it yields CASKPSGSTNEQFF. V and J are TRBV28 and TRBJ2-1, with 10 bases matching TRBD2. Germline V gene data show CDR1 as MDHEN and CDR2 as SYDVKM. The CDR3 is 14 amino acids. Trimming cost V 9 bases and J 6 bases; bases outside gene matches: 8.

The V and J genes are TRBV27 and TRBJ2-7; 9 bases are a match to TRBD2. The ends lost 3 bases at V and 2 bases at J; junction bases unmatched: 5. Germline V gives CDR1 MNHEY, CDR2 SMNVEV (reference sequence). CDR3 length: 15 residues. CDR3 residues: CASSFVGGRAYEQYF. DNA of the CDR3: TGTGCCAGCAGTTTCGTTGGCGGGAGGGCCTACGAGCAGTACTTC.